One sample yielded the 2 T cell receptor beta chains listed below, sequenced in a study of blood T cell repertoires in COVID-19. Sequencing used immunoSEQ multiplex PCR; TCRdb keeps in-frame clones, though not all of them. Here the sample spans 45,000 to 60,000 clones, around 86% being singletons. Material for sequencing was peripheral blood. Receptors were obtained from a human donor with acute or convalescent COVID-19. The donor label of this sample is uncertain.

This clone was recorded only once. The V and J genes are TRBV3-1 (or the pseudogene TRBV3-2) and TRBJ2-3; D gene uncertain. Germline CDR1 and CDR2: LGHDT and YNNKEL (reference sequence). The CDR3 loop spans 13 amino acids. Deletions cut 4 bases from V and 4 bases from J, with 9 bases between. The DNA of the CDR3 is TGTGCCAGCAGCCCATGGAGCGCAGATACGCAGTATTTT. Its translation: CASSPWSADTQYF.

The chain joins TRBV7-2 to TRBJ1-5, with D hard to call. CDR1 and CDR2 from the germline V gene are SGHTA and FQGNSA. The CDR3 is made up of 14 amino acids. Trimming removed 2 bases from V and 5 bases from J, with 10 bases in between. The CDR3 coding sequence is TGTGCCAGCAGCTTAAGGCGGGCAGATCAGCCCCAGCATTTT. It is translated as CASSLRRADQPQHF.